This T cell receptor beta chain was sequenced during a study of blood T cell repertoires in COVID-19 (dated by TCRdb to 2018 to 2021). Context from the whole study: Collaborator samples came from the United States, Italy and Spain and covered acute and convalescent phases of COVID-19. The prospective study material was composed of cDNA or gDNA derived from T cells, B-cell-depleted T cells, or PBMCs. Deeply sampled blood TCRbeta repertoires from subjects exposed to, actively infected with, or recovered from COVID-19 were included in the dataset. A freely available public database, intended as a resource for researchers studying the immune response to SARS-CoV-2, is where the repertoires were released. The samples were drawn from the first 160 participants of the ongoing ImmuneRACE study and from 1,254 subjects provided by 6 global collaborators. The sample metadata nearly always contained a de-identified subject ID, COVID-19 status, age in years and sex. Where available, HLA class I and class II types were obtained from metadata supplied by the sample provider rather than from assay-based typing.

The immunoSEQ Assay, a bias-controlled multiplex PCR, was used to amplify TCRbeta CDR3 regions from genomic DNA. Per the original workflow: Within the assay, amplification of reference gene primers was used to estimate how many nucleated cells each sample contained. To quantify the absolute abundance of each unique TCRbeta CDR3 rearrangement, sequence reads were collapsed and filtered. Productive Simpson clonality was computed per sample as the square root of Simpson's diversity index over productive rearrangements. TCRdb took this table from immuneACCESS and kept in-frame rearrangements with V and J called. Such tables lack part of the clones; where checked against another copy, unresolved V genes explain under half of the gap, and the rest is unexplained. The DNA gave D and trimming, while V, J and clone size come from that table. The table for this sample lists approximately 280,000 clones; around 89% of them were counted only once. The ten largest account for about 1.7% of the sample.

The investigation overall reported the following: Clinical and demographic metadata were provided uncurated, with the amount varying by source and participant.

About this clone: Its antigen is unknown. No clone much larger than this one lies a single base away; base qualities are absent.

Based on the germline V gene (reference sequence), the CDR1 and CDR2 sequences are LNHDA and SQIVND. From cysteine to phenylalanine, the CDR3 is 14 amino acids long. Only the CDR3 portion is preserved as DNA: 42 bases, with reading frame beginning at the first base. For this chain, trimming is 7 bases at the V end and 9 bases at the J end, and the number of junction bases without a gene match is 5. Enrolling through a virtual design, the prospective study's participants ranged in age from about 18 to 100 years and lived across about two dozen United States geographic areas. In the prospective study, participants were assigned to cohorts based on the clinical history participants reported in a screening survey and a study questionnaire. In the prospective study, whole blood, serum and a nasopharyngeal or oropharyngeal swab were collected from each participant by mobile phlebotomists. Participants in the prospective study had the option to provide additional blood draws and questionnaires over a roughly 2-month period. Before DNA extraction, blood samples from the prospective study were shipped at room temperature or frozen.

This sequence originates from a woman aged 18-30 years with acute COVID-19. Sequenced sample: PBMCs or T cells enriched from blood (not recorded which). Recombination joined TRBV19 with TRBJ1-6; TRBD1 agrees with 11 junctional bases. Here the CDR3 is given as CASNRTGGTSPLHF. The DNA sequence is TGTGCCAGTAATAGGACAGGGGGCACTTCACCCCTCCACTTT.